A single sample gave rise to the 23 T cell receptor beta chains below, sequenced in a study of T cells in Graves' hyperthyroidism and ophthalmopathy. The CDR3 regions of TCR beta were amplified from RNA transcripts. First-round RT-PCR targeting the TCR CDR3 was performed with the HTBI primer set. TCRdb fed the multiplex PCR reads into MiXCR, producing one record per CDR3 protein. The sample includes 300,000 to 450,000 distinct CDR3 sequences, roughly 14% of them seen just once. Material for sequencing was blood. These receptors all stem from a woman aged 18-29 years with Graves' hyperthyroidism that later progressed to Graves' ophthalmopathy.

At least ten counts were recorded for this clonotype. J is TRBJ2-7 and V is TRBV28; TRBD2 matches at 14 bases. The trim removed 5 bases at V and 4 bases at J, leaving 10 bases unmatched. Per germline, CDR1 MDHEN and CDR2 SYDVKM. This CDR3 has 17 amino acids. The CDR3: CASSPLGLAGEGYEQYF. The CDR3 nucleotides are TGTGCCAGCAGTCCCTTGGGACTAGCGGGAGAGGGGTACGAGCAGTACTTC.

This clonotype was detected ten times or more. The V and J genes are TRBV4-1 and TRBJ1-1; D is perhaps TRBD1 (5 bases). V was cut by 1 base and J by 3 bases, with 6 bases left in between. Germline CDR1 and CDR2: MGHRA and YSYEKL. The CDR3 is made up of 13 amino acids. As DNA, the CDR3 is TGCGCCAGCAGCCAAGTAGGGGACACTGAAGCTTTCTTT. Amino acid sequence: CASSQVGDTEAFF.

Many counts were recorded for this clonotype. The V and J genes are TRBV12-3 or TRBV12-4 and TRBJ1-5; TRBD1 matches at 7 bases. Germline trimming cut 6 bases from V and 1 base from J; bases unmatched to any gene: 6. The CDR3 is made up of 15 amino acids. As DNA, the CDR3 is TGTGCCAGCAGGCCACAGGGGAGCAGCAATCAGCCCCAGCATTTT. Protein: CASRPQGSSNQPQHF.

V and J are TRBV7-9 and TRBJ2-7, with TRBD2 matching over 12 bases. Looked up from germline, CDR1 is SEHNR and CDR2 is FQNEAQ (reference sequence). After removal of 8 bases from V and 3 bases from J, the junction contained 8 bases not matched to a gene. This CDR3 is built from 15 residues. DNA of the CDR3: TGTGCCAGCGGGCTAGCGGGAGGGGGGCACTACGAGCAGTACTTC. Translated: CASGLAGGGHYEQYF.

This clonotype showed up many times. The J gene is TRBJ2-7, the V gene TRBV2, with D perhaps matching TRBD2 (6 bases). The V gene's germline CDR1 is SNHLY and CDR2 FYNNEI. Between the trimmed V and J ends, which lost 4 bases and 0 bases, there was a span of 16 bases. There are 16 residues in the CDR3. The CDR3 DNA reads TGTGCCAGCAGTGTATGGCAGCGGGCGCCCTCCTACGAGCAGTACTTC. As protein: CASSVWQRAPSYEQYF.

This clonotype was detected ten times or more. Here the CDR3 reads CASRETSEKGEQFF. CDR3 sequence (DNA): TGTGCCAGCAGAGAGACTAGCGAGAAGGGTGAGCAGTTCTTC. The chain employs TRBV9 and TRBJ2-1; 8 bases align to TRBD2. The CDR3 has 14 residues. With V trimmed by 5 bases and J by 9 bases, 10 bases remained unmatched. Germline V gene data show CDR1 as SGDLS and CDR2 as YYNGEE.

This clonotype was seen repeatedly, ten times or more. This chain uses TRBV6-1 with TRBJ2-7, with D tentatively TRBD1 (6 bases). This CDR3 is 14 amino acids long. Germline-derived CDR1 and CDR2 are MNHNS and SASEGT. Trimming stripped 6 bases from V and 2 bases from J, with 14 bases between. The CDR3, as DNA: TGTGCCAGCAGACCGTCAGGGGCCACCTACGAGCAGTACTTC. Protein sequence: CASRPSGATYEQYF.

This rearrangement joins TRBV27 to TRBJ1-1, with D tentatively TRBD1 (5 bases). Germline V gene data show CDR1 as MNHEY and CDR2 as SMNVEV (reference sequence). The CDR3 is 16 amino acids. V was clipped by 6 bases and J by 0 bases, with 17 bases between them. The CDR3 nucleotides are TGTGCCAGCAGGCCCCTTCTATTACAGGTGAACACTGAAGCTTTCTTT. It codes for CASRPLLLQVNTEAFF.

This clonotype was picked up many times. The CDR3 reads CASSYSGRLGHEQFF. As DNA, the CDR3 is TGTGCCAGCAGTTACTCTGGCAGGCTTGGGCATGAGCAGTTCTTC. The chain is built from TRBV6-6 and TRBJ2-1; no firm D call. CDR1 MNHNY and CDR2 SVGAGI come from the germline V gene (reference sequence). The V end was cut by 0 bases, the J end by 8 bases, with 14 bases between. This CDR3 comprises 15 residues.

This chain uses TRBV4-2 with TRBJ2-5; TRBD1 matches 7 bases. Germline V lookup: CDR1 LGHNA, CDR2 YNFKEQ. Trimming took 1 base from V and 4 from J; bases not matched to a gene: 9. The CDR3 has 16 residues. The CDR3 DNA reads TGTGCCAGCAGCCAAGGGTCAGGGGGTCTGAGAGAGACCCAGTACTTC. It encodes CASSQGSGGLRETQYF.

CDR3 loop: CASSELGVPYGYTF. CDR3 bases: TGTGCCAGCAGTGAACTGGGGGTCCCCTATGGCTACACCTTC. The J gene is TRBJ1-2, the V gene TRBV25-1; perhaps TRBD1 as D (5 bases). Germline CDR1 MGHDK, CDR2 SYGVNS. With 2 bases removed from V and 4 bases from J, the gap between germline ends came to 11 bases. The CDR3 extends over 14 amino acids.

This clonotype was found a few times. The rearrangement joins TRBV6-5 to TRBJ2-1, with D perhaps assigned TRBD1 or TRBD2 (5 bases each). The germline V gene has CDR1 MNHEY and CDR2 SVGAGI. The CDR3 is 15 residues long. The V gene lost 0 bases and the J gene lost 5 bases, with 11 bases spanning the gap. The CDR3 DNA reads TGTGCCAGCAGTTACTCGAGCTTGGGGGACAATGAGCAGTTCTTC. It translates to CASSYSSLGDNEQFF.

The CDR3 sequence: CASSWEPGQGPYEQYF. DNA for the CDR3: TGTGCCAGCAGCTGGGAGCCGGGACAGGGTCCATACGAGCAGTACTTC. The chain has TRBV7-9 and TRBJ2-7, with 9 bases that match TRBD1. Germline lookup yields CDR1 SEHNR and CDR2 FQNEAQ (reference sequence). Unmatched junction bases numbered 11, after V lost 4 bases and J lost 4 bases. This CDR3 region has 16 residues. Combining the CDR3 with reference TRBV7-9 and TRBJ2-7 gives the whole variable domain DTGVSQNPRHKITKRGQNVTFRCDPISEHNRLYWYRQTLGQGPEFLTYFQNEAQLEKSRLLSDRFSAERPKGSFSTLEIQRTEQGDSAMYLCASSWEPGQGPYEQYFGPGTRLTVT.

Turning to this clonotype: One junction end does not reproduce the germline sequence, and a read error may be involved. The chain links TRBV24-1 to TRBJ2-1; 16 nucleotides agree with TRBD2. CDR1 and CDR2 from the germline V gene are KGHDR and SFDVKD. This CDR3 is built from 17 residues. Here the CDR3 reads CVTSDLGLAGGYNEQFF. CDR3 sequence (DNA): TGTGTCACCAGTGATTTGGGACTAGCGGGAGGGTACAATGAGCAGTTCTTC.

This chain connects TRBV14 to TRBJ2-2; TRBD1 agrees at 8 bases. V lost 8 bases, J lost 2 bases, and 7 bases stayed unmatched. This CDR3 comprises 15 residues. Germline CDR1 SGHDN, CDR2 FVKESK. CDR3 protein: CASQWGQENTGELFF. The CDR3 DNA reads TGTGCCAGCCAGTGGGGACAGGAAAACACCGGGGAGCTGTTTTTT.

The V and J genes are TRBV27 and TRBJ2-1; D call uncertain. V was clipped by 2 bases and J by 9 bases, with 11 bases between them. The CDR3 contains 13 residues. Germline V CDR1 and CDR2: MNHEY, SMNVEV (reference sequence). For the CDR3, the DNA is TGTGCCAGCAGTTTACTGACACCTTCTGAGCAGTTCTTC. As protein: CASSLLTPSEQFF.

For this clonotype: A read error is possible here, since a much larger clone lies one base away. The J gene is TRBJ2-7, the V gene TRBV18; D is unclear. The DNA end is more similar to TRBJ2-1, so the J call may be wrong. CDR3 size: 12 residues. In germline, CDR1 is KGHSH, CDR2 LQKENI. The CDR3 protein is CASSPRSYEQFF. CDR3 coding DNA: TGTGCCAGCTCACCCCGGTCCTACGAGCAGTTCTTC.

This chain links TRBV6-1 with TRBJ2-7, with 10 bases identical to TRBD1. The germline V gene encodes CDR1 MNHNS and CDR2 SASEGT. This CDR3 has 16 amino acids. Unmatched junction bases numbered 12, after V lost 7 bases and J lost 3 bases. DNA for the CDR3: TGTGCCAGCAACATCGAGACAGGGGGCCACTTCTACGAGCAGTACTTC. It encodes CASNIETGGHFYEQYF.

The CDR3 is CASSMRMRHYEQYF. The CDR3 coding sequence is TGTGCCAGCAGCATGCGAATGAGGCACTACGAGCAGTACTTC. This chain uses TRBV28 with TRBJ2-7; D unresolved. CDR3 length: 14 residues. The ends were cut back, 6 bases at V and 3 bases at J, with 15 bases in the middle. The germline gives CDR1 MDHEN, CDR2 SYDVKM.

This clonotype occurred a few times. V is TRBV7-9 and J is TRBJ2-7; maybe TRBD1 (7 bases). V was trimmed by 6 bases and J by 3 bases, leaving 21 bases between them. The CDR3 runs to 16 residues. Germline V lookup: CDR1 SEHNR, CDR2 FQNEAQ (reference sequence). The chain's CDR3 is CASSPPGRQGLYEQYF. As DNA, the CDR3 is TGTGCCAGCAGTCCCCCCGGGCGACAGGGACTCTACGAGCAGTACTTC.

The sample holds one count of this clonotype. This chain links TRBV6-2 or TRBV6-3 with TRBJ1-1, with D possibly matching TRBD1 (5 bases). V was clipped by 4 bases and J by 6 bases, with 24 bases between them. Germline lookup yields CDR1 MNHEY and CDR2 SVGEGT. The CDR3 loop spans 17 amino acids. CDR3 sequence (DNA): TGTGCCAGCAGTTCGTCCCAGACCCGGGGGGGGGGGGCTGAAGCTTTCTTT. This codes for CASSSSQTRGGGAEAFF.

The CDR3 nucleotides are TGCGCCAGCAGCCAACTGAATCCGGGACAAGGACAAGAGACCCAGTACTTC. Translated: CASSQLNPGQGQETQYF. The rearrangement joins TRBV4-1 to TRBJ2-5, with D tentatively TRBD1 (6 bases). Germline loops: CDR1 MGHRA, CDR2 YSYEKL. The ends were cut back, 2 bases at V and 2 bases at J, with 18 bases in the middle. The CDR3 is 17 residues long.

The table lists this clonotype with a few counts. The chain uses TRBV6-2 or TRBV6-3 and TRBJ2-5, with 7 bases identical to TRBD1. This CDR3 region has 16 residues. Germline V gives CDR1 MNHEY, CDR2 SVGEGT. Unmatched junction bases numbered 14, after V lost 6 bases and J lost 4 bases. CDR3 region: CASSRPSTGVGETQYF. In nucleotides, the CDR3 is TGTGCCAGCAGCCGGCCCAGTACAGGGGTCGGAGAGACCCAGTACTTC.